This TCR beta chain emerged from a study of blood T cells in healthy people across ages. Study overall: When template switching was applied, about one barcoded beta molecule was captured per two T cells.

The use of a sample-barcoded 5' primer and a J-beta primer mix characterized a second PCR of roughly 6 to 11 cycles. TCRdb processed the 5' RACE reads anew with MiXCR; each CDR3 protein has one entry. There are 1 million to 1.2 million distinct CDR3 sequences in the sample; approximately 38% occur only once, and around 14% lies in the top ten. Findings and caveats of the study: Age showed a roughly linear inverse relationship with TCR beta diversity per million T cells. Reliance upon unsorted PBMCs precluded definitive naive versus antigen-experienced comparison.

Notes on this clonotype: Antigen: not known.

Every participating donor contributed roughly 10 milliliters of peripheral blood through a draw. The sample comprised blood. The sequence came from a man aged 18 to 30 in good health.

The CDR3 nucleotides read TGTGCCAGCTCACCGTCCCCCATGGGGAGGAACACCGGGGAGCTGTTTTTT. This gives the protein CASSPSPMGRNTGELFF. This chain connects TRBV18 to TRBJ2-2; D may be TRBD2 (5 bases). V gave up 3 bases and J gave up 1 base, with 15 bases separating them. CDR3 length: 17 amino acids. Germline assignment: CDR1 KGHSH and CDR2 LQKENI.